Below, 17 T cell receptor beta chains from the same sample are listed, as sequenced in a study of technical replicates of blood from a handful of donors. Profiled with immunoSEQ multiplex PCR; TCRdb holds only in-frame clones, not every one. Among 80,000 to 90,000 clones listed, 90% to 95% were seen once. The sample consisted of T cells isolated from PBMCs. The receptors here all came from a human donor in good health.

The rearrangement links TRBV2 to TRBJ1-1; 7 nucleotides align to TRBD1. Germline-derived CDR1 and CDR2 are SNHLY and FYNNEI. The CDR3 has 15 amino acids. V was pared by 2 bases and J by 2 bases, with 5 bases of the junction left unmatched. The CDR3 DNA sequence: TGTGCCAGCAGTGAACGAGGGACAGCTAACACTGAAGCTTTCTTT. Its protein is CASSERGTANTEAFF.

The chain uses TRBV11-2 and TRBJ2-7, with D possibly matching TRBD1 (5 bases). The germline V and J ends were trimmed by 2 bases and 2 bases, with 10 bases remaining between them. Germline loops: CDR1 SGHAT, CDR2 FQNNGV. The CDR3 spans 14 residues. The CDR3 bases are TGTGCCAGCAGCTTACTGGACACAACCTACGAGCAGTACTTC. It is translated as CASSLLDTTYEQYF. Drawing the rest from reference TRBV11-2 and TRBJ2-7, the complete variable domain is EAGVAQSPRYKIIEKRQSVAFWCNPISGHATLYWYQQILGQGPKLLIQFQNNGVVDDSQLPKDRFSAERLKGVDSTLKIQPAKLEDSAVYLCASSLLDTTYEQYFGPGTRLTVT.

This clone was recorded only once. The chain joins TRBV2 to TRBJ1-5; 8 bases align to TRBD1. CDR1 and CDR2 from the germline V gene are SNHLY and FYNNEI. The CDR3 contains 13 residues. The V gene end was trimmed by 9 bases and the J gene end by 5 bases; junction bases not matched to a gene: 6. The CDR3, as DNA: TGTGCCAGTGGACAGGGAACGGATCAGCCCCAGCATTTT. This codes for CASGQGTDQPQHF.

The chain recombines TRBV11-3 with TRBJ1-1; 7 nucleotides match TRBD1. Germline CDR1 is SGHNT and CDR2 is YENEEA. The CDR3 spans 14 residues. J was trimmed by 1 base and V by 5 bases; bases with no gene match: 4. CDR3 residues: CASSMRGQNTEAFF. CDR3 nucleotide sequence: TGTGCCAGCAGCATGAGGGGGCAGAACACTGAAGCTTTCTTT.

The chain carries TRBV5-1 and TRBJ1-4; the D gene is possibly TRBD1 (5 bases). This CDR3 contains 18 residues. V lost 2 bases to trimming and J lost 3 bases, with 20 bases between them. CDR1 is SGHRS, CDR2 YFSETQ, per germline. As DNA, the CDR3 is TGCGCCAGCAGCTTTAGTAGAGGTTACAGGTGGTCTAATGAAAAACTGTTTTTT. Its translation: CASSFSRGYRWSNEKLFF.

The chain has TRBV10-1 and TRBJ1-3; TRBD1 is a possible D gene (6 bases). Germline V gene lookup returns CDR1 WNHNN and CDR2 SYGVQD (reference sequence). This CDR3 is built from 18 residues. V was shortened by 4 bases and J by 0 bases, with 19 bases between the two germline ends. In DNA, the CDR3 is TGCGCCAGCAGTGGAGGGGGACACCTCCAGAGCTCTGGAAACACCATATATTTT. Its protein is CASSGGGHLQSSGNTIYF.

In this sample, this clone turned up once. The chain joins TRBV19 to TRBJ2-7; a weak D match, TRBD1 (6 bases). The germline gives CDR1 LNHDA, CDR2 SQIVND (reference sequence). V was cut by 5 bases and J by 7 bases, with 21 bases left in between. The length of the CDR3 is 15 residues. CDR3 sequence reads: CASSPLTGAFGEQYF. The CDR3 nucleotides are TGTGCCAGTAGTCCCTTGACAGGTGCCTTCGGGGAGCAGTACTTC.

The chain combines TRBV10-3 with TRBJ2-1; 8 bases map to TRBD2. V was pared by 0 bases and J by 1 base, with 11 bases of the junction left unmatched. This CDR3 has 19 residues. Germline CDR1 reads ENHRY; CDR2 reads SYGVKD. The CDR3 protein is CAISESMGSGTHSYNEQFF. As DNA, the CDR3 is TGTGCCATCAGTGAGTCGATGGGTAGCGGGACCCATTCCTACAATGAGCAGTTCTTC.

The rearrangement links TRBV27 to TRBJ2-7, with D maybe TRBD2 (5 bases). The germline gives CDR1 MNHEY, CDR2 SMNVEV (reference sequence). The CDR3 extends over 15 amino acids. V lost 5 bases, J lost 0 bases, and 14 bases lay in between. The DNA of the CDR3 is TGTGCCAGCAGTCCGGGAACTCCAAGCTCCTACGAGCAGTACTTC. Translated, it gives CASSPGTPSSYEQYF.

The CDR3 here is CASSPWTGEIGYTF. In DNA form, the CDR3 reads TGTGCCAGCAGTCCATGGACAGGGGAAATTGGCTACACCTTC. J is TRBJ1-2 and V is TRBV28; 9 bases map to TRBD1. CDR3 length: 14 residues. The germline gives CDR1 MDHEN, CDR2 SYDVKM. V shed 5 bases and J 7 bases; nucleotides not matched to a gene: 8.

This clone was seen more than once but under ten times. The genes are TRBV7-9 and TRBJ1-5; D unresolved. The V end lost 6 bases, the J end lost 1 base, and 10 bases lay between the germline ends. Germline lookup yields CDR1 SEHNR and CDR2 FQNEAQ (reference sequence). This CDR3 is built from 14 residues. CDR3 region: CASSLAGSNQPQHF. Here the CDR3 DNA reads TGTGCCAGCAGTTTGGCGGGGAGCAATCAGCCCCAGCATTTT.

For this clone: Distinct nucleotide sequences in the sample also encode this CDR3. Here the CDR3 reads CASSPPRGPYEQYF. The CDR3, as DNA: TGTGCCAGCAGCCCACCTCGCGGTCCCTACGAGCAGTACTTC. V usage is TRBV7-9 and J usage is TRBJ2-7, with D hard to call. This CDR3 spans 14 amino acids. The V and J ends lost 5 bases and 2 bases respectively, with 13 bases between them. CDR1 is SEHNR, CDR2 FQNEAQ, per germline (reference sequence).

The chain couples TRBV4-1 to TRBJ1-1; D is undetermined. This CDR3 comprises 15 residues. Trimming took off 6 bases at V and 5 bases at J, with 19 bases between the two ends. Germline V CDR1 and CDR2: MGHRA, YSYEKL. The CDR3 region is CASRRIDSLVTEAFF. The CDR3 DNA is TGCGCCAGCAGAAGGATAGACTCCCTGGTGACTGAAGCTTTCTTT.

The rearrangement links TRBV6-1 to TRBJ2-5, with 12 bases aligning to TRBD2. Trimming at V came to 5 bases and at J to 9 bases, leaving 7 bases not matched to a gene. This CDR3 region has 14 residues. From germline, CDR1 is MNHNS and CDR2 SASEGT. The CDR3 here is CASSIGLAGMSQYF. The DNA for the CDR3 is TGTGCCAGCAGTATCGGACTAGCGGGGATGTCCCAGTACTTC.

The chain employs TRBV13 and TRBJ1-2; the D gene is possibly TRBD1 (6 bases). The germline V gene has CDR1 PRHDT and CDR2 FYEKMQ (reference sequence). The CDR3 covers 12 residues. The ends were cut back, 4 bases at V and 8 bases at J, with 11 bases in the middle. The CDR3 DNA follows: TGTGCCAGCAGCTGGGGACATAGAGGCTACACCTTC. Its protein is CASSWGHRGYTF.

The V call is TRBV5-4, the J call TRBJ2-5; D unclear. This CDR3 region has 11 residues. Trimming took 6 bases from V and 3 from J, leaving 6 bases between them. CDR1 SGHNT and CDR2 YYREEE come from the germline V gene (reference sequence). CDR3 coding DNA: TGTGCCAGCACGACTGAAGAGACCCAGTACTTC. Amino acids: CASTTEETQYF.

The chain combines TRBV5-6 with TRBJ2-1; 7 positions agree with TRBD2. The CDR3 runs 17 residues. Germline V gives CDR1 SGHDT, CDR2 YYEEEE. The V and J ends lost 0 bases and 2 bases, in that order; junction bases with no gene match: 8. The DNA for the CDR3 is TGTGCCAGCAGCTTGGTTCCCACTAGCGTAACCTACAATGAGCAGTTCTTC. Its protein product is CASSLVPTSVTYNEQFF.